This T cell receptor (beta chain) was captured in a study of sequential checkpoint blockade in melanoma. Sample treatment: randomized to nivolumab then ipilimumab (arm A) or the reverse (arm B). Germline V gene sequence: CDR1 SGHNT, CDR2 YYREEE (reference sequence). Trimming pared 5 bases from V and 5 bases from J, leaving 16 bases between. This CDR3 comprises 14 residues. TCRdb keeps only in-frame clones here, not all; method: immunoSEQ multiplex PCR. The sample lists 25,000 to 30,000 clones, around 80% occurring once. This sequence joins TRBV5-4 and TRBJ1-1; tentative D call: TRBD1 (5 bases). The receptor comes from a human donor with melanoma. Sample: CD8+ T cells sorted from blood (inferred from file names), taken from a patient given nivolumab and ipilimumab in sequence. For the CDR3, the DNA is TGTGCCAGCAGTTTTGGGGGGGGAGCGACTGAAGCTTTCTTT. This sequence encodes CASSFGGGATEAFF.